The 32 T cell receptor beta chains below come from one sample, sequenced in a study of metastatic and nonmetastatic thyroid tumors. Every patient was untreated before thyroid surgery. TCRdb re-called the PCR reads through MiXCR. The repertoire holds some 15,000 clones, 25% to 35% seen once, with about a fifth in the top ten. The sample was tumor tissue. All receptors come from a female donor with papillary thyroid cancer or a benign thyroid nodule (not recorded which). Some clones in this sample may be carry-over from other donors' samples.

This clone was picked up a small number of times. J is TRBJ2-1 and V is TRBV12-3 or TRBV12-4; tentatively, D is TRBD2 (5 bases). The CDR3 totals 13 residues. V gave up 8 bases and J gave up 6 bases, with 14 bases separating them. The CDR3 region has the DNA TGTGCCAGCTCCCTCGGACTGCGCAATGAGCAGTTCTTC. This gives the protein CASSLGLRNEQFF.

This chain connects TRBV11-2 to TRBJ1-1, with D possibly being TRBD1 (6 bases). Trimming left V 1 base short and J 12 bases short, with 21 bases between. There are 15 residues in the CDR3. CDR1 is SGHAT, CDR2 FQNNGV, per germline. The CDR3 sequence: CASSLVRAGGAGTFF. The CDR3 DNA reads as TGTGCCAGCAGCTTAGTAAGGGCCGGGGGCGCCGGGACTTTCTTT.

This clone was seen at least ten times. The chain joins TRBV6-2 or TRBV6-3 to TRBJ2-5; no reliable D call. Between the trimmed V and J ends, which lost 0 bases and 2 bases, there was a span of 7 bases. The CDR3 runs 14 residues. Looked up from germline, CDR1 is MNHEY and CDR2 is SVGEGT. The CDR3 DNA sequence: TGTGCCAGCAGTTACTCTCCAAGTCAAGAGACCCAGTACTTC. Translation gives CASSYSPSQETQYF.

This clone has at least ten counts. J is TRBJ2-3 and V is TRBV25-1; 9 nucleotides agree with TRBD2. The CDR3 has 14 residues. Germline lookup yields CDR1 MGHDK and CDR2 SYGVNS. V dropped 6 bases and J dropped 4; count of bases not matched to a gene: 5. CDR3 in DNA: TGTGCCAGCAGGAAAGCGGGAGGTGCAGATACGCAGTATTTT. It translates to CASRKAGGADTQYF.

Ten or more counts support this clone. V is TRBV28 and J is TRBJ1-4; a possible D gene is TRBD1 (6 bases). Looked up from germline, CDR1 is MDHEN and CDR2 is SYDVKM. The CDR3 has 13 amino acids. Trimming removed 3 bases from V and 8 bases from J, with 10 bases in between. CDR3 residues: CASSLPGDEKLFF. The CDR3 DNA follows: TGTGCCAGCAGTTTGCCAGGGGACGAAAAACTGTTTTTT.

Ten or more counts support this clone. The gene calls are TRBV7-4 and TRBJ1-3; 9 bases map to TRBD1. CDR3 length equals 19 residues. V shed 6 bases, J shed 0 bases, and the junction held 15 bases outside the gene matches. Germline CDR1 SGHVT, CDR2 SQSDAQ. The CDR3 spells CASSPPGQGDGSSGNTIYF. CDR3 DNA sequence: TGTGCCAGCAGTCCTCCGGGACAGGGAGATGGCAGCTCTGGAAACACCATATATTTT.

This clone is labeled medium-sized. V usage is TRBV7-2 and J usage is TRBJ1-6, with TRBD1 as a possible D gene (5 bases). V lost 3 bases and J lost 5, with 8 bases in between. Germline V gene sequence: CDR1 SGHTA, CDR2 FQGNSA. CDR3 size: 14 residues. The CDR3 is CASSFRADNSPLHF. DNA for the CDR3: TGTGCCAGCAGCTTCAGGGCTGATAATTCACCCCTCCACTTT.

This clone came up a few times. One end of the junction fails to match germline, which may point to a read error. The rearrangement links TRBV6-9 to TRBJ1-2; D ambiguous. This CDR3 is built from 12 residues. Germline V gives CDR1 MNHGY, CDR2 SVAAGI. In DNA form, the CDR3 reads TGCGCCAGCAGTGCTACTAACTATGGCTACACCTTC. Amino acid sequence: CASSATNYGYTF.

The table lists this clone with many counts. The chain uses TRBV15 and TRBJ2-4; TRBD2 agrees at 7 bases. The CDR3 sequence is 15 residues long. Germline CDR1 and CDR2: LNHNV and YYDKDF (reference sequence). J was trimmed by 0 bases and V by 5 bases; bases with no gene match: 4. DNA of the CDR3: TGTGCCACCAGCTTTAGCGGGCTAGCCAAAAACATTCAGTACTTC. Translation gives CATSFSGLAKNIQYF.

This chain uses TRBV30 with TRBJ1-5; no clear D gene. The CDR3 loop spans 15 amino acids. V was trimmed by 3 bases and J by 2 bases, leaving 14 bases between them. From germline, CDR1 is GTSNPN and CDR2 SVGIG (reference sequence). The DNA of the CDR3 is TGTGCCTGGAGGGGGAAAGGTCCACGCAATCAGCCCCAGCATTTT. This gives the protein CAWRGKGPRNQPQHF.

The CDR3 region is CASSRGLDHEQYF. CDR3 in DNA: TGTGCCAGCAGTAGGGGCCTGGACCACGAGCAGTACTTC. The gene calls are TRBV6-1 and TRBJ2-7; the D gene is possibly TRBD1 (5 bases). Germline V gene lookup returns CDR1 MNHNS and CDR2 SASEGT. This CDR3 is 13 amino acids long. The V gene lost 5 bases and the J gene lost 5 bases, with 13 bases spanning the gap.

Within the sample, this clone is large. This chain links TRBV20-1 with TRBJ2-7; tentatively, D is TRBD1 or TRBD2 (5 bases each). Trimming stripped 5 bases from V and 1 base from J, with 12 bases between. Looked up from germline, CDR1 is DFQATT and CDR2 is SNEGSKA (reference sequence). The CDR3 is 13 residues long. The CDR3 DNA reads TGCAGTGCTTACTCGGGGCTTTCCTACGAGCAGTACTTC. This gives the protein CSAYSGLSYEQYF.

This clone has a handful of counts. The chain combines TRBV6-1 with TRBJ2-7, with TRBD1 identical over 7 bases. The CDR3 contains 13 residues. V lost 8 bases and J lost 0; bases outside the gene matches: 4. From germline, CDR1 is MNHNS and CDR2 SASEGT. The CDR3 protein is CASQTGSSYEQYF. CDR3 DNA: TGTGCCAGCCAGACAGGGAGCTCCTACGAGCAGTACTTC.

This clone has a handful of counts. The chain recombines TRBV19 with TRBJ2-7; 9 positions agree with TRBD1. The CDR3 spans 15 residues. Germline CDR1 and CDR2: LNHDA and SQIVND (reference sequence). With 5 bases clipped from V and 4 bases from J, the junction kept 9 bases outside the gene matches. The CDR3 protein is CASSATGTGYYEQYF. The CDR3 DNA reads as TGTGCCAGTAGTGCAACCGGGACAGGGTATTACGAGCAGTACTTC.

The V gene is TRBV28, the J gene TRBJ2-7; D remains unclear. CDR3 length: 15 residues. In germline, CDR1 is MDHEN, CDR2 SYDVKM. V gave up 1 base and J gave up 1 base, with 11 bases separating them. The CDR3 DNA sequence: TGTGCCAGCAGTTTATCAGGAAAGGTATCCTACGAGCAGTACTTC. This gives the protein CASSLSGKVSYEQYF.

This clone appeared a few times. The chain links TRBV6-2 or TRBV6-3 to TRBJ1-2; 7 nucleotides agree with TRBD1. J lost 0 bases, V lost 7 bases, and 5 bases had no gene match. Germline V lookup: CDR1 MNHEY, CDR2 SVGEGT. The CDR3 sequence is 14 residues long. CDR3 protein: CASNRQGANYGYTF. CDR3 bases: TGTGCCAGCAATCGACAGGGCGCTAACTATGGCTACACCTTC.

This clone has more than one count but fewer than ten. V usage is TRBV30 and J usage is TRBJ2-2, with TRBD1 matching 9 bases. With V trimmed by 7 bases and J by 5 bases, 5 bases remained unmatched. This CDR3 has 13 amino acids. Germline loops: CDR1 GTSNPN, CDR2 SVGIG (reference sequence). For the CDR3, the DNA is TGTGCCTTATACAGGGGGCTGACCGGGGAGCTGTTTTTT. Translation gives CALYRGLTGELFF.

The rearrangement joins TRBV11-3 to TRBJ1-2, with D maybe TRBD1 (6 bases). Germline V gene sequence: CDR1 SGHNT, CDR2 YENEEA. CDR3 length equals 13 residues. Trimming pared 5 bases from V and 3 bases from J, leaving 10 bases between. CDR3 region: CASSPTGYYGYTF. In DNA, the CDR3 is TGTGCCAGCAGCCCCACAGGGTACTATGGCTACACCTTC.

V usage is TRBV30 and J usage is TRBJ2-7, with 8 bases fitting TRBD2. After removal of 3 bases from V and 2 bases from J, the junction contained 12 bases not matched to a gene. Germline CDR1 and CDR2: GTSNPN and SVGIG (reference sequence). This CDR3 has 16 residues. The CDR3 bases are TGTGCCTGGAGCGAGGCGGGGGTACTAGCGGCCTACGAGCAGTACTTC. This translates into CAWSEAGVLAAYEQYF.

This clone was seen a few times. One base away lies a much larger clone, so this may be a sequencing read error. The chain carries TRBV6-1 and TRBJ1-3; D remains unclear. Germline assignment: CDR1 MNHNS and CDR2 SASEGT. Trimming stripped 4 bases from V and 0 bases from J, with 13 bases between. The CDR3 totals 16 residues. CDR3 region: CASSVGVPASGNTIYF. The CDR3 DNA reads TGTGCCAGCAGTGTTGGGGTCCCTGCCTCTGGAAACACCATATATTTT.

Only a few counts were recorded for this clone. The chain carries TRBV12-3 or TRBV12-4 and TRBJ2-1; the D gene is possibly TRBD1 (5 bases). This CDR3 comprises 12 residues. Between the trimmed V and J ends, which lost 6 bases and 7 bases, there was a span of 10 bases. CDR3 DNA sequence: TGTGCCAGCAGGTTGGGGCTGAATGAGCAGTTCTTC. Translating it yields CASRLGLNEQFF.

This clone was recorded only once. The chain employs TRBV20-1 and TRBJ2-3; possibly TRBD2 for D (6 bases). Germline V gene lookup returns CDR1 DFQATT and CDR2 SNEGSKA (reference sequence). This CDR3 has 14 amino acids. V lost 5 bases, J lost 4 bases, and 16 bases lay in between. Here the CDR3 reads CSALTGLTSDTQYF. The CDR3 DNA follows: TGCAGTGCTCTAACGGGACTTACTTCAGATACGCAGTATTTT.

CDR3 sequence: CASSQGPGQGIEYNSPLHF. In DNA form, the CDR3 reads TGTGCCAGCAGCCAAGGACCGGGACAGGGGATTGAATATAATTCACCCCTCCACTTT. This chain joins TRBV4-2 and TRBJ1-6, with 10 bases that match TRBD1. Germline V CDR1 and CDR2: LGHNA, YNFKEQ. The CDR3 totals 19 residues. Trimming took 1 base from V and 4 from J; bases not matched to a gene: 10.

This clone was observed at least ten times. The chain carries TRBV19 and TRBJ1-5; 8 nucleotides agree with TRBD1. CDR3 size: 16 residues. With 9 bases clipped from V and 1 base from J, the junction kept 11 bases outside the gene matches. CDR1 LNHDA and CDR2 SQIVND come from the germline V gene (reference sequence). The CDR3 sequence is CASSTGGYTSNQPQHF. The CDR3 coding sequence is TGTGCCAGCTCCACAGGGGGGTATACGAGCAATCAGCCCCAGCATTTT.

This clone occurred a few times. V and J are TRBV6-1 and TRBJ1-1; D is uncertain. Germline V CDR1 and CDR2: MNHNS, SASEGT. V lost 5 bases to trimming and J lost 1 base, with 8 bases between them. This CDR3 contains 13 residues. CDR3: CASSRDANTEAFF. The CDR3 nucleotides are TGTGCCAGCAGTCGGGATGCGAACACTGAAGCTTTCTTT.

This chain links TRBV11-2 with TRBJ2-1; 7 bases fit TRBD2. The CDR3 totals 18 residues. V gave up 2 bases and J gave up 0 bases; unmatched junction bases: 10. The germline V gene has CDR1 SGHAT and CDR2 FQNNGV. CDR3 in amino acids: CASSLPPLAASSYNEQFF. The CDR3 DNA follows: TGTGCCAGCAGCTTACCCCCCCTAGCGGCAAGCTCCTACAATGAGCAGTTCTTC.

The chain combines TRBV19 with TRBJ1-2, with 10 bases fitting TRBD1. The trim removed 4 bases at V and 2 bases at J, leaving 7 bases unmatched. The CDR3 has 16 amino acids. Germline V gene sequence: CDR1 LNHDA, CDR2 SQIVND (reference sequence). CDR3 protein: CASSSGQGEANYGYTF. The CDR3 DNA sequence: TGTGCCAGTAGTAGCGGACAGGGGGAAGCCAACTATGGCTACACCTTC.

The gene calls are TRBV15 and TRBJ2-2; 8 nucleotides agree with TRBD1. After removal of 5 bases from V and 4 bases from J, the junction contained 12 bases not matched to a gene. The V gene's germline CDR1 is LNHNV and CDR2 YYDKDF (reference sequence). The CDR3 runs to 17 residues. The chain's CDR3 is CATSGGSGQGVTGELFF. CDR3 in DNA: TGTGCCACCAGCGGAGGGTCCGGACAGGGAGTCACCGGGGAGCTGTTTTTT. Together with reference TRBV15 and TRBJ2-2, the CDR3 gives the full variable domain: DAMVIQNPRYQVTQFGKPVTLSCSQTLNHNVMYWYQQKSSQAPKLLFHYYDKDFNNEADTPDNFQSRRPNTSFCFLDIRSPGLGDTAMYLCATSGGSGQGVTGELFFGEGSRLTVL.

This clone has ten or more counts. The chain links TRBV19 to TRBJ2-3, with TRBD2 matching over 9 bases. CDR1 is LNHDA, CDR2 SQIVND, per germline (reference sequence). CDR3 length equals 16 residues. V lost 6 bases to trimming and J lost 6 bases; unmatched junction nucleotides: 13. CDR3 sequence reads: CASSPIWGLAGDTQYF. The DNA for the CDR3 is TGTGCCAGTAGCCCCATTTGGGGACTAGCAGGGGATACGCAGTATTTT. The whole variable domain, remainder taken from reference TRBV19 and TRBJ2-3, is DGGITQSPKYLFRKEGQNVTLSCEQNLNHDAMYWYRQDPGQGLRLIYYSQIVNDFQKGDIAEGYSVSREKKESFPLTVTSAQKNPTAFYLCASSPIWGLAGDTQYFGPGTRLTVL.

The chain has TRBV6-1 and TRBJ1-1, with 10 bases matching TRBD1. The CDR3 length is 16 residues. The V gene end was trimmed by 5 bases and the J gene end by 5 bases; junction bases not matched to a gene: 11. In germline, CDR1 is MNHNS, CDR2 SASEGT. CDR3 sequence reads: CASSKYPDRGGTEAFF. CDR3 nucleotide sequence: TGTGCCAGCAGTAAGTACCCGGACAGGGGGGGTACTGAAGCTTTCTTT.

This clone was seen a few times. At one end the junction does not follow the germline gene, possibly because of a read error. Other DNA sequences in the sample encode the same CDR3. The V and J genes are TRBV6-1 and TRBJ2-7; 9 positions match TRBD2. Germline CDR1 and CDR2: MNHNS and SASEGT. CDR3 length: 14 residues. The CDR3 loop is CASSPTSGGYEQYF. The DNA of the CDR3 is TGCGCCAGCAGCCCGACTAGCGGCGGTTACGAGCAGTACTTC.

This clone has at least ten counts. The chain joins TRBV6-1 to TRBJ1-2, with TRBD1 identical over 11 bases. With 8 bases clipped from V and 6 bases from J, the junction kept 8 bases outside the gene matches. CDR1 MNHNS and CDR2 SASEGT come from the germline V gene. CDR3 length equals 14 residues. The CDR3 reads CASGDRDRGDGYTF. The CDR3 nucleotides are TGTGCCAGCGGCGACCGGGACAGGGGGGATGGCTACACCTTC.